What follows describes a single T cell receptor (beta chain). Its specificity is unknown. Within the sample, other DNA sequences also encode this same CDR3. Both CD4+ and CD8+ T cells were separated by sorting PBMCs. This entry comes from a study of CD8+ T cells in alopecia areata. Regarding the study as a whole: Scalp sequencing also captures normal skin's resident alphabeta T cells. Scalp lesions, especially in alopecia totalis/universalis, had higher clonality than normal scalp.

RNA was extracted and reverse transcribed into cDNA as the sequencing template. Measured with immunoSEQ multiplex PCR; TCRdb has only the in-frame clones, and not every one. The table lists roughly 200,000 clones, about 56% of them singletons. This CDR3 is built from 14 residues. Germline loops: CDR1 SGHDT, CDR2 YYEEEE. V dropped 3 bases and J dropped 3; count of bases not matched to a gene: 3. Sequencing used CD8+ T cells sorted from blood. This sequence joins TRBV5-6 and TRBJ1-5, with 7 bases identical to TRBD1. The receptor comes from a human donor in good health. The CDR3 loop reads CASSSGQLNQPQHF. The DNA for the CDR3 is TGTGCCAGCAGCTCGGGACAGCTCAATCAGCCCCAGCATTTT.